This TCR beta chain was captured in a study of blood T cell repertoires in COVID-19. Study background: Nucleic acid was either cDNA or gDNA, and it came from T cells, B-cell-depleted T cells, or PBMCs.

Assignment of participants to cohorts was predicated upon participant-reported clinical history. All recovered Cohort 3 donors got two negative PCRs, got clearance, or saw symptom resolution. In the source study's methods: Reference gene primer amplification in the assay estimated nucleated cell counts. TCRdb's copy holds only in-frame clones and misses some; the assay was immunoSEQ multiplex PCR. V and J calls and clone size come straight from that table; D and trimming were deduced from the DNA. The sample holds 400,000 or so clones, less than 95% seen once. Germline V gene sequence: CDR1 SEHNR, CDR2 FQNEAQ (reference sequence). This CDR3 is built from 14 residues. Trimming left V 1 base short and J 7 bases short, with 10 bases between.

The receptor was isolated from a young man who had recovered from COVID-19. Sequencing was done on a sample of PBMCs or T cells enriched from blood (not recorded which). This chain connects TRBV7-9 to TRBJ1-4; D gene uncertain. CDR3: CASSLGRRAEKLFF. The CDR3 DNA follows: TGTGCCAGCAGCTTAGGGCGGCGGGCTGAAAAACTGTTTTTT.